This T cell receptor beta chain was sequenced for a study of human T cells and chemical hapten exposure. This clonotype came up many times. As to time point: patch test 1, 2 weeks after DPC sensitization. Treatment given: therapeutic diphenylcyclopropenone sensitization with weekly scalp DPC. In every case, blood was obtained before the patch test was applied. TCRdb redid the calling of the RACE reads with MiXCR, one entry per CDR3 protein. The repertoire holds tens of thousands of distinct CDR3 sequences, about 10% seen once, with 2.2% in the top ten. Germline values: CDR1 MNHEY, CDR2 SVGEGT. The CDR3 extends over 16 amino acids. V was pared by 6 bases and J by 1 base, with 17 bases between.

This material consisted of whole blood, taken in connection with sensitization to the hapten diphenylcyclopropenone (DPC). The sequence came from a man between 35 and 55 years old with alopecia areata. Some clones in this sample may be carry-over from other donors' samples. The V call is TRBV6-2 or TRBV6-3, the J call TRBJ2-3, with a possible D match to TRBD2 (5 bases). The CDR3 region is CASSKPSGSGTDTQYF. The CDR3 coding sequence is TGTGCCAGCAGCAAGCCCTCCGGTAGCGGCACAGATACGCAGTATTTT.